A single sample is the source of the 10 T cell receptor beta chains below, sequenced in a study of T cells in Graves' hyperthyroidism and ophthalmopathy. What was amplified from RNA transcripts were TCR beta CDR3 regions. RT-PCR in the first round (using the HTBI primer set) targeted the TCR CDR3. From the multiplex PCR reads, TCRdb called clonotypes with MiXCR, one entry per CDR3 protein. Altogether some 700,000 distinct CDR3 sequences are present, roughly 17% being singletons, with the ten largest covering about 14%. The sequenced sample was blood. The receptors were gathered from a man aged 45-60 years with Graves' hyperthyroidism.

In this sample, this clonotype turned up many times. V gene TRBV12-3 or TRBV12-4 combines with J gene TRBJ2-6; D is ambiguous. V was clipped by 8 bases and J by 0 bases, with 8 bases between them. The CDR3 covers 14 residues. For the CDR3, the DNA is TGTGCCAGCGGTGTACACTCTGGGGCCAACGTCCTGACTTTC. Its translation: CASGVHSGANVLTF.

CDR3 coding DNA: TGCAGTGGTCTAGCGGGAGGGCTCCACACCGGGGAGCTGTTTTTT. It encodes CSGLAGGLHTGELFF. The chain couples TRBV20-1 to TRBJ2-2; 12 positions match TRBD2. The CDR3 totals 15 residues. J gave up 3 bases and V 7 bases, and 6 bases lay outside the gene matches. The germline V gene has CDR1 DFQATT and CDR2 SNEGSKA (reference sequence).

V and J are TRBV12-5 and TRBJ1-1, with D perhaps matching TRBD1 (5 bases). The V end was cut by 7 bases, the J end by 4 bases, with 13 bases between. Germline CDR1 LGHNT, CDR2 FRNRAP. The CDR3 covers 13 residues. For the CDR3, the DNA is TGTGCTAGTGCCCTCGACAGTAGCACTGAAGCTTTCTTT. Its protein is CASALDSSTEAFF.

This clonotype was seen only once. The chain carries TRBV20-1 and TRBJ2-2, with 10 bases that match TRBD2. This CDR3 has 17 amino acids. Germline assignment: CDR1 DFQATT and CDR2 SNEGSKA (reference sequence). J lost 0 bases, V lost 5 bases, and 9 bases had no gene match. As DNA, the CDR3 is TGCAGTGCTGGACCGGGACTAGCGAGCGCGAACACCGGGGAGCTGTTTTTT. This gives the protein CSAGPGLASANTGELFF.

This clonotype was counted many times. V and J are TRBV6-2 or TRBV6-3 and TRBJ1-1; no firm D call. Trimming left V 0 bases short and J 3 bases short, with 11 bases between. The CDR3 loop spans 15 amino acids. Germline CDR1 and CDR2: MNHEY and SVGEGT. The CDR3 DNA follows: TGTGCCAGCAGTTACTCGAAAGGGTACGACACTGAAGCTTTCTTT. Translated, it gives CASSYSKGYDTEAFF.

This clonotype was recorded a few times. The CDR3 reads CASSGPGFYNSPLHF. CDR3 DNA sequence: TGTGCCAGCAGTGGGCCGGGGTTCTATAATTCACCCCTCCACTTT. This chain uses TRBV25-1 with TRBJ1-6; D unresolved. Germline CDR1 reads MGHDK; CDR2 reads SYGVNS. CDR3 size: 15 residues. With 4 bases removed from V and 3 bases from J, the gap between germline ends came to 10 bases.

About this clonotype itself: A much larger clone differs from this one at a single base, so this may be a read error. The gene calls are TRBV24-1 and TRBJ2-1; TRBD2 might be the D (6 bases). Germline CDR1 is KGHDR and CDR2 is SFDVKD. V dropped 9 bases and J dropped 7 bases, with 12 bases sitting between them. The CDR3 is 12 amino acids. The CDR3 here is CATGGGWNEQFF. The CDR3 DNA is TGTGCCACCGGTGGGGGGTGGAATGAGCAGTTCTTC.

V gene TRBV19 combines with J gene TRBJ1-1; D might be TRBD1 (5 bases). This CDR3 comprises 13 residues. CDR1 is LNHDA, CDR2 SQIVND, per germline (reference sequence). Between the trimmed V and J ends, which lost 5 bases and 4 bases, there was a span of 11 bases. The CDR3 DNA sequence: TGTGCCAGTAGTGGGGGAGGCGGCACTGAAGCTTTCTTT. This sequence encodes CASSGGGGTEAFF.

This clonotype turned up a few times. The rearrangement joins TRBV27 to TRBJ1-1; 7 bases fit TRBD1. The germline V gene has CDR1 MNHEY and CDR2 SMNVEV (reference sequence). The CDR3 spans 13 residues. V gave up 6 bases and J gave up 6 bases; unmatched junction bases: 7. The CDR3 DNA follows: TGTGCCAGCAGCGACAGGGAGACGGCTGAAGCTTTCTTT. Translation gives CASSDRETAEAFF.

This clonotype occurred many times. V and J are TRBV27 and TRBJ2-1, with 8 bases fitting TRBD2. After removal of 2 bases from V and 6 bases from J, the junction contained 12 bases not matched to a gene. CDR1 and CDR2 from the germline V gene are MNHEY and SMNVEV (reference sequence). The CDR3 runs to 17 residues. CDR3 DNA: TGTGCCAGCAGTTTAACAGCGGGAGTTGGGCTAGGCAATGAGCAGTTCTTC. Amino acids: CASSLTAGVGLGNEQFF.